Listed here are 25 T cell receptor beta chains from one sample, sequenced in a study of blood T cells in healthy people across ages. Next came a second PCR, run for about 7 to 12 cycles, which used a sample-barcoded 5' primer along with a J-beta primer mix. TCRdb used MiXCR to reprocess the 5' RACE reads, holding one entry per CDR3 protein. The data contain roughly 560,000 distinct CDR3 sequences, 24% of them singletons. These data also featured in a second study, about T cells of mothers and their children.

Sequencing was done on a sample of blood. All receptors derive from a boy aged 10-17 years in good health.

The rearrangement uses TRBV5-1 and TRBJ2-5; D gene ambiguous. Gene TRBJ2-7 matches the end of the DNA better, so the J call may be wrong. The CDR3 runs 12 residues. CDR1 and CDR2 (germline): SGHRS, YFSETQ. The CDR3 DNA is TGCGCCAGCAGCTTGGAAAGGTTCGAGCAGTACTTC. Amino acids: CASSLERFEQYF.

V usage is TRBV20-1 and J usage is TRBJ1-4, with 10 bases matching TRBD1. The germline gives CDR1 DFQATT, CDR2 SNEGSKA (reference sequence). The CDR3 extends over 14 amino acids. Trimming at V came to 6 bases and at J to 8 bases, leaving 9 bases not matched to a gene. The CDR3 DNA sequence: TGCAGTGCCCACCGGACAGGGGGAGGGGAAAAACTGTTTTTT. Residues: CSAHRTGGGEKLFF.

In this sample, this clonotype turned up a few times. The chain has TRBV5-1 and TRBJ1-2; 9 bases line up with TRBD1. The CDR3 is 14 residues long. V dropped 0 bases and J dropped 4; count of bases not matched to a gene: 1. In germline, CDR1 is SGHRS, CDR2 YFSETQ. The CDR3 nucleotides are TGCGCCAGCAGCTTGGGGGACAGGGTCTATGGCTACACCTTC. This encodes CASSLGDRVYGYTF.

This rearrangement joins TRBV16 to TRBJ1-5; the match to TRBD1 covers 9 bases. Germline trimming cut 3 bases from V and 7 bases from J; bases unmatched to any gene: 7. From germline, CDR1 is KGHSY and CDR2 FQNENV. This CDR3 is 15 amino acids long. In DNA form, the CDR3 reads TGTGCCAGCAGCCATGTGGGGACAGGGCGCCAGCCCCAGCATTTT. It translates to CASSHVGTGRQPQHF.

Here the CDR3 reads CATKMIQSSYEQYF. For the CDR3, the DNA is TGTGCCACTAAAATGATCCAAAGCTCCTACGAGCAGTACTTC. The chain recombines TRBV28 with TRBJ2-7; D call uncertain. CDR3 length: 14 amino acids. Germline values: CDR1 MDHEN, CDR2 SYDVKM. V lost 10 bases to trimming and J lost 0 bases, with 16 bases between them.

This chain connects TRBV20-1 to TRBJ1-1, with D perhaps matching TRBD1 (5 bases). Germline CDR1 is DFQATT and CDR2 is SNEGSKA (reference sequence). V was cut by 0 bases and J by 3 bases, with 20 bases left in between. CDR3 length: 17 residues. The CDR3 DNA reads TGCAGTGCTAGAGATCGGCAGGGTAGGGGAGTGGACACTGAAGCTTTCTTT. Its protein product is CSARDRQGRGVDTEAFF.

This clonotype was counted only a few times. This rearrangement joins TRBV12-1 to TRBJ2-4; TRBD2 is taken as the D call from the table, unchecked against the DNA. TRBV12-1 is deemed a pseudogene. This CDR3 region has 12 residues. CDR3 DNA: TGTGCCAGCAGCTCCCCGGTAGCGGGGGGGTACTTC. It translates to CASSSPVAGGYF.

The rearrangement joins TRBV11-2 to TRBJ2-5; D not certain. V dropped 2 bases and J dropped 4 bases, with 8 bases sitting between them. Looked up from germline, CDR1 is SGHAT and CDR2 is FQNNGV. This CDR3 spans 13 amino acids. In nucleotides, the CDR3 is TGTGCCAGCAGCTTAACTGCAGGAGAGACCCAGTACTTC. It yields the protein CASSLTAGETQYF.

This clonotype was seen a few times. CDR3 loop: CASSQEWGRAGEQFF. The CDR3 DNA reads TGTGCCAGCAGCCAAGAATGGGGGAGGGCCGGGGAGCAGTTCTTC. The chain recombines TRBV3-1 with TRBJ2-1; TRBD2 matches at 7 bases. Germline V gene data show CDR1 as LGHDT and CDR2 as YNNKEL (reference sequence). V was pared by 0 bases and J by 10 bases, with 9 bases of the junction left unmatched. The CDR3 runs to 15 residues.

This clonotype was seen repeatedly, ten times or more. This chain connects TRBV5-1 to TRBJ2-5; D is perhaps TRBD2 (6 bases). V shed 5 bases and J shed 0 bases, with 14 bases lying between them. Germline CDR1 reads SGHRS; CDR2 reads YFSETQ. The CDR3 has 15 residues. The CDR3 spells CASRYAGGYQETQYF. In DNA form, the CDR3 reads TGCGCCAGCAGATATGCCGGGGGATACCAAGAGACCCAGTACTTC.

This chain connects TRBV20-1 to TRBJ2-1; 8 bases line up with TRBD2. V gave up 4 bases and J gave up 6 bases; unmatched junction bases: 5. Germline assignment: CDR1 DFQATT and CDR2 SNEGSKA (reference sequence). This CDR3 region has 13 residues. CDR3 DNA: TGCAGTGCTACAGCGGGAGTTGTCAATGAGCAGTTCTTC. Translating it yields CSATAGVVNEQFF.

The chain is built from TRBV5-1 and TRBJ2-5; D not resolved. The assigned J gene may be wrong: the sequence end matches TRBJ2-7 better. This CDR3 has 14 amino acids. Germline V CDR1 and CDR2: SGHRS, YFSETQ. DNA of the CDR3: TGCGCCAGCAGCCTGACCCCTAGAAGCGACGAGCAGTACTTC. Translated: CASSLTPRSDEQYF.

This clonotype has ten or more counts. This chain uses TRBV7-2 with TRBJ2-5; no clear D gene. CDR1 and CDR2 (germline): SGHTA, FQGNSA. V was trimmed by 3 bases and J by 1 base, leaving 6 bases between them. The CDR3 consists of 13 residues. The CDR3 DNA follows: TGTGCCAGCAGCTTTGCCGTCCAAGAGACCCAGTACTTC. Encoded protein: CASSFAVQETQYF.

The chain recombines TRBV28 with TRBJ2-1; D might be TRBD1 (7 bases). The CDR3 is made up of 14 amino acids. V lost 9 bases to trimming and J lost 9 bases, with 21 bases between them. Per germline, CDR1 MDHEN and CDR2 SYDVKM. CDR3 coding DNA: TGTGCCAGTTGCAGGGCAGGGGGGAGTGGTGAGCAGTTCTTC. This codes for CASCRAGGSGEQFF.

Turning to this clonotype: This CDR3 fails to terminate in the conserved phenylalanine or tryptophan, so it likely reflects a read error. It is unclear where the CDR3 begins or ends on the DNA, so no DNA is shown, and the CDR3 is as TCRdb lists it. This chain links TRBV3-1 with TRBJ1-3. The length of the CDR3 is 10 amino acids, counting both ends. CDR1 and CDR2 from the germline V gene are LGHDT and YNNKEL (reference sequence). The CDR3 sequence is CASSQALAGV.

The chain employs TRBV15 and TRBJ1-5, with D possibly matching TRBD1 (6 bases). Germline CDR1 is LNHNV and CDR2 is YYDKDF (reference sequence). The CDR3 spans 16 residues. Trimming stripped 5 bases from V and 0 bases from J, with 14 bases between. CDR3 nucleotide sequence: TGTGCCACCAGCGGGGGCTTTGTAGATAGCAATCAGCCCCAGCATTTT. Translating it yields CATSGGFVDSNQPQHF.

This clonotype has more than one count but fewer than ten. The gene calls are TRBV7-9 and TRBJ1-4; 10 bases align to TRBD1. Germline assignment: CDR1 SEHNR and CDR2 FQNEAQ (reference sequence). Unmatched junction bases numbered 11, after V lost 5 bases and J lost 8 bases. The CDR3 has 16 residues. The CDR3, as DNA: TGTGCCAGCAGCCGCACAGGGACAGGGGATTCCGAAAAACTGTTTTTT. It translates to CASSRTGTGDSEKLFF.

This clonotype was observed a few times. The chain has TRBV20-1 and TRBJ2-5; D perhaps matches TRBD2 (5 bases). The CDR3 totals 12 residues. CDR1 is DFQATT, CDR2 SNEGSKA, per germline (reference sequence). Trimming left V 2 bases short and J 5 bases short, with 9 bases between. CDR3 sequence (DNA): TGCAGTGCTAGATGGCGCGGGGAGACCCAGTACTTC. Its protein is CSARWRGETQYF.

This clonotype was seen a handful of times. The chain employs TRBV7-9 and TRBJ2-7; D might be TRBD1 (5 bases). The CDR3 runs to 13 residues. The V end lost 4 bases, the J end lost 6 bases, and 13 bases lay between the germline ends. Germline CDR1 reads SEHNR; CDR2 reads FQNEAQ (reference sequence). In DNA, the CDR3 is TGTGCCAGCAGCTCCCCAGGGTTAGGCGAGCAGTACTTC. Translated, it gives CASSSPGLGEQYF.

The V call is TRBV13, the J call TRBJ2-1, with TRBD2 identical over 10 bases. The V segment lost 5 bases and the J segment 9 bases; nucleotides outside the gene matches: 16. In germline, CDR1 is PRHDT, CDR2 FYEKMQ (reference sequence). The CDR3 covers 17 residues. The CDR3 coding sequence is TGTGCCAGCAGCAACCTAGCGGGAGACGCCCCCTCGGGTGAGCAGTTCTTC. This encodes CASSNLAGDAPSGEQFF.

In DNA form, the CDR3 reads TGTGCCACCACCGGGGGCAGGGTTCTTTCGCAACTCACCGAGCAGTACTTC. Protein: CATTGGRVLSQLTEQYF. The genes are TRBV10-3 and TRBJ2-7, with D tentatively TRBD1 or TRBD2 (6 bases each). V was pared by 10 bases and J by 6 bases, with 31 bases between. CDR3 length equals 17 residues. The V gene's germline CDR1 is ENHRY and CDR2 SYGVKD.

This clonotype was counted at least ten times. The chain employs TRBV6-5 and TRBJ2-2; D gene ambiguous. The CDR3 sequence is 14 residues long. Trimming shortened V by 8 bases and J by 3 bases, and 13 bases separated the two germline ends. Germline V CDR1 and CDR2: MNHEY, SVGAGI. CDR3 protein: CASGVWSDTGELFF. CDR3 in DNA: TGTGCCAGCGGGGTCTGGAGCGACACCGGGGAGCTGTTTTTT.

A word on this clonotype: The junction and the germline gene differ at one end; a read error may be behind it. The rearrangement uses TRBV28 and TRBJ2-3; 7 nucleotides agree with TRBD2. Germline CDR1 MDHEN, CDR2 SYDVKM. This CDR3 has 15 amino acids. CDR3: CPSSFGLADTDTQYF. In DNA form, the CDR3 reads TGTCCCAGCAGTTTCGGTCTAGCGGACACAGATACGCAGTATTTT.

The chain has TRBV28 and TRBJ2-1, with 7 bases fitting TRBD2. Germline values: CDR1 MDHEN, CDR2 SYDVKM. With V trimmed by 2 bases and J by 9 bases, 10 bases remained unmatched. The CDR3 spans 15 residues. Written as DNA, the CDR3 is TGTGCCAGCAGTTTACGGGGAGGGCCCTCGAGTGAGCAGTTCTTC. Protein: CASSLRGGPSSEQFF. Looking up the rest from reference TRBV28 and TRBJ2-1 gives the full variable domain: DVKVTQSSRYLVKRTGEKVFLECVQDMDHENMFWYRQDPGLGLRLIYFSYDVKMKEKGDIPEGYSVSREKKERFSLILESASTNQTSMYLCASSLRGGPSSEQFFGPGTRLTVL.

V is TRBV20-1 and J is TRBJ2-1; 11 bases agree with TRBD2. V lost 7 bases and J lost 7; bases outside the gene matches: 6. Germline V gives CDR1 DFQATT, CDR2 SNEGSKA (reference sequence). The CDR3 runs to 13 residues. CDR3 nucleotide sequence: TGCAGTGGAAGACTAGCGGGGCCTAATGAGCAGTTCTTC. Amino acids: CSGRLAGPNEQFF.